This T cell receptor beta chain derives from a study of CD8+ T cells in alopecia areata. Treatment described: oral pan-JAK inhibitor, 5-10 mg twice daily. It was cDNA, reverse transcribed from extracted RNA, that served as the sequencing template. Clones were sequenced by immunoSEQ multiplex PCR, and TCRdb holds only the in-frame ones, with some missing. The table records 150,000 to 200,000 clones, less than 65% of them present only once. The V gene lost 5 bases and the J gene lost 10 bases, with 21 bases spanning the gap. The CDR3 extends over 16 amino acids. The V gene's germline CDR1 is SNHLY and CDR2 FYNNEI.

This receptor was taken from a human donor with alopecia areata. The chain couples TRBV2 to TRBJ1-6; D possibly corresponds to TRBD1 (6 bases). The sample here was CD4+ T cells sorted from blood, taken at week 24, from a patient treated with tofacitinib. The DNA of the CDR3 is TGTGCCAGCAGTTGGAGAGCTGTCAGGGGCGGCTCACCCCTCCACTTT. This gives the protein CASSWRAVRGGSPLHF.